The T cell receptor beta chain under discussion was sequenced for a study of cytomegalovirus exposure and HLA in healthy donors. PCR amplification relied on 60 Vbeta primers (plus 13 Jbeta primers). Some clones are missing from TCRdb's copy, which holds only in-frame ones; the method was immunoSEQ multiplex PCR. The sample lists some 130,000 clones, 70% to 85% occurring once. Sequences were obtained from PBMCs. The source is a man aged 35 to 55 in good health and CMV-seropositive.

This chain's CDR3 is CASTVSGLIKNIQYF. CDR3 coding DNA: TGTGCCAGCACCGTTAGCGGGTTAATCAAAAACATTCAGTACTTC. The J gene is TRBJ2-4, the V gene TRBV2; TRBD2 matches at 7 bases. V lost 7 bases, J lost 3 bases, and 9 bases stayed unmatched. The CDR3 runs to 15 residues. Germline CDR1 reads SNHLY; CDR2 reads FYNNEI.